Listed below are T cell receptor beta chains from one sample, sequenced in a study of T cell responses to AZD1222 COVID-19 vaccine. Libraries were prepared by immunoSEQ multiplex PCR; TCRdb keeps only in-frame clonotypes and omits some of them. The sample holds some 130,000 clones, approximately 94% seen once. The specimen comprised peripheral blood, sampled on day 0 of AZD1222 vaccination. The receptors here all came from an adult in good health. Each CDR3 is given with its conserved first and last residue. D genes are given only for firm matches. Not every row has a clone size; where given, it reads once, few, many or a size class.

clone size: NA
V gene: TRBV11-3
D gene: NA
J gene: TRBJ2-7
CDR3 DNA: TGTGCCAGCAGCACCCGGACAGTATTATCCTACGAGCAGTACTTC
CDR3 protein: CASSTRTVLSYEQYF

clone size: NA
V gene: TRBV29-1
D gene: TRBD1
J gene: TRBJ1-1
CDR3 DNA: TGCAGCGTCCGTAGGGGGGACAGGGTGAACACTGAAGCTTTCTTT
CDR3 protein: CSVRRGDRVNTEAFF

clone size: once
V gene: TRBV7-2
D gene: TRBD1
J gene: TRBJ1-4
CDR3 DNA: TGTGCCAGCAGCTTAACAGGGGGAGCAACTAATGAAAAACTGTTTTTT
CDR3 protein: CASSLTGGATNEKLFF

clone size: NA
V gene: TRBV30
D gene: TRBD1
J gene: TRBJ2-5
CDR3 DNA: TGTGCCTGGAGTCAGCAGGGGGCAAGGGAGACCCAGTACTTC
CDR3 protein: CAWSQQGARETQYF

clone size: once
V gene: TRBV5-4
D gene: NA
J gene: TRBJ2-1
CDR3 DNA: TGTGCCAGCAGCCGGACGGGACTCTCCTACAATGAGCAGTTCTTC
CDR3 protein: CASSRTGLSYNEQFF

clone size: NA
V gene: TRBV13
D gene: NA
J gene: TRBJ1-1
CDR3 DNA: TGTGCCAGCAGCCCCAGAACAGAGGGGAGGGGGAACACTGAAGCTTTCTTT
CDR3 protein: CASSPRTEGRGNTEAFF

clone size: NA
V gene: TRBV5-1
D gene: NA
J gene: TRBJ1-4
CDR3 DNA: TGCGCCAGAGACCTATGGGGTAATGAAAAACTGTTTTTT
CDR3 protein: CARDLWGNEKLFF

clone size: NA
V gene: TRBV9
D gene: NA
J gene: TRBJ1-2
CDR3 DNA: TGTGCCAGCAGCTTAGGCTCCGGGGGCCGGGGTGGCTACACCTTC
CDR3 protein: CASSLGSGGRGGYTF

clone size: NA
V gene: TRBV5-4
D gene: TRBD2
J gene: TRBJ2-1
CDR3 DNA: TGTGCCAGCAGTCCCCTAGCGGGAGCCTACAATGAGCAGTTCTTC
CDR3 protein: CASSPLAGAYNEQFF

clone size: NA
V gene: TRBV6-1
D gene: TRBD2
J gene: TRBJ2-7
CDR3 DNA: TGTGCCAGCAGTGAATTTCCCTACGGACTAGCGGGAGCACGGGCGTCCTACGAGCAGTACTTC
CDR3 protein: CASSEFPYGLAGARASYEQYF

clone size: NA
V gene: TRBV6-2/TRBV6-3
D gene: NA
J gene: TRBJ2-7
CDR3 DNA: TGTGCCAGCAGTGACGATCAGGGAGCCCGCCATCAGTACTTC
CDR3 protein: CASSDDQGARHQYF

clone size: NA
V gene: TRBV5-5
D gene: NA
J gene: TRBJ2-7
CDR3 DNA: TGTGCCAGCAGCTTACCAGACGGCGCGGAGCAGTACTTC
CDR3 protein: CASSLPDGAEQYF

clone size: NA
V gene: TRBV27
D gene: NA
J gene: TRBJ2-7
CDR3 DNA: TGTGCCAGCAGTCCCTTATCAACGCACTACGAGCAGTACTTC
CDR3 protein: CASSPLSTHYEQYF

clone size: NA
V gene: TRBV9
D gene: TRBD1
J gene: TRBJ2-3
CDR3 DNA: TGTGCCAGCAGCGGGGTCCGGGACAGAATTTTCGCAGATACGCAGTATTTT
CDR3 protein: CASSGVRDRIFADTQYF

clone size: once
V gene: TRBV28
D gene: NA
J gene: TRBJ1-5
CDR3 DNA: TGTGCCAGCAGTTTCGACGGGAATCAGCCCCAGCATTTT
CDR3 protein: CASSFDGNQPQHF

clone size: NA
V gene: TRBV19
D gene: NA
J gene: TRBJ2-7
CDR3 DNA: TGTGCCAGTAGTCCCCATCCCCTAGCAGGGTACGAGCAGTACTTC
CDR3 protein: CASSPHPLAGYEQYF

clone size: NA
V gene: TRBV28
D gene: NA
J gene: TRBJ1-3
CDR3 DNA: TGTGCCAGCAGTCCCCTTCCTGGAAACACCATATATTTT
CDR3 protein: CASSPLPGNTIYF

clone size: NA
V gene: TRBV25-1
D gene: TRBD2
J gene: TRBJ2-1
CDR3 DNA: TGTGCCAGCAGGTACCCCCGGACTAGCGGGAGGGGATATGAGCAGTTCTTC
CDR3 protein: CASRYPRTSGRGYEQFF

clone size: once
V gene: TRBV2
D gene: NA
J gene: TRBJ1-3
CDR3 DNA: TGTGCCGCAGGGGCTGGAAACACCATATATTTT
CDR3 protein: CAAGAGNTIYF

clone size: NA
V gene: TRBV7-8
D gene: NA
J gene: TRBJ1-1
CDR3 DNA: TGTGCCAGCAGCTGGGTGAGGACTGAAGCTTTCTTT
CDR3 protein: CASSWVRTEAFF

clone size: NA
V gene: TRBV7-6
D gene: NA
J gene: TRBJ1-6
CDR3 DNA: TGTGCCAGCAGCTCACAGGGAGAGGGATATAATTCACCCCTCCACTTT
CDR3 protein: CASSSQGEGYNSPLHF

clone size: few
V gene: TRBV28
D gene: NA
J gene: TRBJ1-6
CDR3 DNA: TGTGCCAGCAGTAGAGGGGGGGGATCCTATAATTCACCCCTCCACTTT
CDR3 protein: CASSRGGGSYNSPLHF

clone size: NA
V gene: TRBV28
D gene: NA
J gene: TRBJ2-7
CDR3 DNA: TGTGCCAGCAGAAAAACGGGACAAGGCTCCTACGAGCAGTACTTC
CDR3 protein: CASRKTGQGSYEQYF

clone size: NA
V gene: TRBV19
D gene: TRBD1
J gene: TRBJ2-1
CDR3 DNA: TGTGCCAGCCTACCGGGACAGGGGGCCACTGAGCAGTTCTTC
CDR3 protein: CASLPGQGATEQFF

clone size: NA
V gene: TRBV28
D gene: NA
J gene: TRBJ1-2
CDR3 DNA: TGTGCCAGCCGAACCCCCCAGGGGACTCCCTATGGCTACACCTTC
CDR3 protein: CASRTPQGTPYGYTF

clone size: once
V gene: TRBV20-1
D gene: NA
J gene: TRBJ2-7
CDR3 DNA: TGCAGTGCTAGTGCCGACCCCTACGAGCAGTACTTC
CDR3 protein: CSASADPYEQYF

clone size: NA
V gene: TRBV6-5
D gene: TRBD1
J gene: TRBJ1-3
CDR3 DNA: TGTGCCAGCGGAAAACAGGGGGCTGGAAACACCATATATTTT
CDR3 protein: CASGKQGAGNTIYF

clone size: NA
V gene: TRBV7-2
D gene: TRBD2
J gene: TRBJ2-3
CDR3 DNA: TGTGCCAGCAGCCCCCGGACTAGCGGGAGGGTAACAGATACGCAGTATTTT
CDR3 protein: CASSPRTSGRVTDTQYF

clone size: NA
V gene: TRBV7-8
D gene: NA
J gene: TRBJ1-2
CDR3 DNA: TGTGCCAGCAGCTTAGCAGGGTTGGAGTTGCAGGGCTACACCTTC
CDR3 protein: CASSLAGLELQGYTF

clone size: NA
V gene: TRBV5-1
D gene: TRBD2
J gene: TRBJ2-5
CDR3 DNA: TGCGCCAGCAGCTTGGGGGGACTAGCGGGAGTCCAAGAGACCCAGTACTTC
CDR3 protein: CASSLGGLAGVQETQYF

clone size: NA
V gene: TRBV30
D gene: NA
J gene: TRBJ1-3
CDR3 DNA: TGTGCCTGGAGTGTCCTTATTGGGAACACCATATATTTT
CDR3 protein: CAWSVLIGNTIYF

clone size: NA
V gene: TRBV24-1
D gene: NA
J gene: TRBJ2-5
CDR3 DNA: TGTGCCACCAGTGATCCCCGCCGGGCGGGTGGAGAGACCCAGTACTTC
CDR3 protein: CATSDPRRAGGETQYF

clone size: NA
V gene: TRBV6-6
D gene: NA
J gene: TRBJ1-1
CDR3 DNA: TGTGCCAGTACCCGGACGGATGGGAACACTGAAGCTTTCTTT
CDR3 protein: CASTRTDGNTEAFF